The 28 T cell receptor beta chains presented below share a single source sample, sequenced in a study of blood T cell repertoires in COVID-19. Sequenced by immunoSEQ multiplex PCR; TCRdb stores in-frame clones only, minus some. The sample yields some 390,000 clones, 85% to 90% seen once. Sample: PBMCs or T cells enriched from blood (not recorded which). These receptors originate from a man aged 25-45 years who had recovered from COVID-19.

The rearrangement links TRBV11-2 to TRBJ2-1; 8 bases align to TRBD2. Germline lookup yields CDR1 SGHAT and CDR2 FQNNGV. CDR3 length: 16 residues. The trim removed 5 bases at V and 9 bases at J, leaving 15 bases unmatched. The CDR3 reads CASSPTGESGSLEQFF. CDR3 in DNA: TGTGCCAGCAGCCCCACCGGGGAAAGCGGGAGTCTTGAGCAGTTCTTC.

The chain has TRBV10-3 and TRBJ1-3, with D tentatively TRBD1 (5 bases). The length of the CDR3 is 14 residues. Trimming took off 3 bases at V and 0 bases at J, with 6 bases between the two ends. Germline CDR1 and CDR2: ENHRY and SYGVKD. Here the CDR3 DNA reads TGTGCCATCAGTGACGACAGCTCTGGAAACACCATATATTTT. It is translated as CAISDDSSGNTIYF.

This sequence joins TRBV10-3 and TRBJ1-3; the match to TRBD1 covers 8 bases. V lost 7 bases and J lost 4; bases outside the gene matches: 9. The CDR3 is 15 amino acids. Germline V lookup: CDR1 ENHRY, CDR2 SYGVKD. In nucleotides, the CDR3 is TGTGCCATCAATACAGGGGGATTAATGGGAAACACCATATATTTT. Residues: CAINTGGLMGNTIYF.

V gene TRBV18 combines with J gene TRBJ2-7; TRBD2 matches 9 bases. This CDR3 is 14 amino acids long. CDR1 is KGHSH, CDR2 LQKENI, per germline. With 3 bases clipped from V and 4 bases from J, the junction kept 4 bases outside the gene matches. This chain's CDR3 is CASSPLAGLYEQYF. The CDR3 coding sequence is TGTGCCAGCTCACCTCTAGCGGGACTTTACGAGCAGTACTTC.

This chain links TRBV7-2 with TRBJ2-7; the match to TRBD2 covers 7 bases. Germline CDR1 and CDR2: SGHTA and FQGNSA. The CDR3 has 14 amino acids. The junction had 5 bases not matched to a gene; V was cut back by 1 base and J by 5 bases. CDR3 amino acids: CASSLGTSRHEQYF. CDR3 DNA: TGTGCCAGCAGCTTAGGGACTAGTCGCCACGAGCAGTACTTC.

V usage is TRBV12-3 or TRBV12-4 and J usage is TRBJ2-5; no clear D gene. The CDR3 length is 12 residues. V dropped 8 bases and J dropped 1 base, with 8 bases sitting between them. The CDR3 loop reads CASAVAQETQYF. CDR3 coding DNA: TGTGCCAGCGCGGTAGCCCAAGAGACCCAGTACTTC.

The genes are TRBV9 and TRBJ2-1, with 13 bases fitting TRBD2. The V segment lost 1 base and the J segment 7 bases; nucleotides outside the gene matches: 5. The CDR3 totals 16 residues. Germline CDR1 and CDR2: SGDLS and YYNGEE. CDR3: CASSVLLAGGKNEQFF. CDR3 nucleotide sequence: TGTGCCAGCAGCGTACTACTAGCGGGAGGGAAAAATGAGCAGTTCTTC.

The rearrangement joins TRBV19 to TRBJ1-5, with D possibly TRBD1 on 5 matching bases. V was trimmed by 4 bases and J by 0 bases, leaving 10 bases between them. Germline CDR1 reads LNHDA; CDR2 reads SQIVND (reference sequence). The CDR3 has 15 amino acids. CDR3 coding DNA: TGTGCCAGTAGTAGGACACATAATAGCAATCAGCCCCAGCATTTT. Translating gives CASSRTHNSNQPQHF. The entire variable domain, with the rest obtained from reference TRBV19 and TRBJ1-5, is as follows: DGGITQSPKYLFRKEGQNVTLSCEQNLNHDAMYWYRQDPGQGLRLIYYSQIVNDFQKGDIAEGYSVSREKKESFPLTVTSAQKNPTAFYLCASSRTHNSNQPQHFGDGTRLSIL.

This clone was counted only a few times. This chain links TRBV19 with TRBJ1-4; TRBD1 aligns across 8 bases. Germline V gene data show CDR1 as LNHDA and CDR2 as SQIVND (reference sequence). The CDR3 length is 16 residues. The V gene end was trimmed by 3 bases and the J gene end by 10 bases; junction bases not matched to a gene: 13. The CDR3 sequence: CASSIQGAPLIRKLFF. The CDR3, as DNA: TGTGCCAGTAGTATCCAGGGGGCACCTTTAATAAGAAAACTGTTTTTT.

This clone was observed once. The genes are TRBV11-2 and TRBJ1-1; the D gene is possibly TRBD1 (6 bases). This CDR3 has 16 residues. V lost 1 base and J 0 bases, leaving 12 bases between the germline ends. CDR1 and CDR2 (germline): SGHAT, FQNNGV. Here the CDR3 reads CASSLVIRTVNTEAFF. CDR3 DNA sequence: TGTGCCAGCAGCTTAGTGATACGGACAGTGAACACTGAAGCTTTCTTT.

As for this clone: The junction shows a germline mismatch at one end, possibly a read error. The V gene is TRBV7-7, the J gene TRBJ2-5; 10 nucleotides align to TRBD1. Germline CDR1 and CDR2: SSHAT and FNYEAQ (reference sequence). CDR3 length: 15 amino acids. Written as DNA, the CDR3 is TGTGCTAGCAGCGGCGGGACAGGGGCAGGGGAGACCCAGTACTTC. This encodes CASSGGTGAGETQYF.

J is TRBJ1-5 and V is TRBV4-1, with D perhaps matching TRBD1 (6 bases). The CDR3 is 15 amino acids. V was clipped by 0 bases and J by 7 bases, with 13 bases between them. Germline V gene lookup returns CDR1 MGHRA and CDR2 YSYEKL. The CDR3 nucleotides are TGCGCCAGCAGCCAAGAAAGGCAGGGGAGACAGCCCCAGCATTTT. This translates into CASSQERQGRQPQHF.

The CDR3 sequence is CASSFGQGYGYTF. CDR3 DNA: TGTGCCAGCAGTTTCGGACAGGGCTATGGCTACACCTTC. The chain recombines TRBV27 with TRBJ1-2, with 8 bases that match TRBD1. The length of the CDR3 is 13 residues. V was clipped by 3 bases and J by 4 bases; unmatched bases: 1. The germline V gene encodes CDR1 MNHEY and CDR2 SMNVEV (reference sequence).

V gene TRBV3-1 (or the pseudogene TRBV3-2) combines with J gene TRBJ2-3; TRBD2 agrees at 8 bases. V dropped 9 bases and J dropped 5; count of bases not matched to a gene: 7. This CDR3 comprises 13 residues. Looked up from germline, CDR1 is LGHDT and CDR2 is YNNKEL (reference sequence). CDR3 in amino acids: CASNSGTLDTQYF. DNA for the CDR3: TGTGCCAGTAATAGCGGGACGTTAGATACGCAGTATTTT.

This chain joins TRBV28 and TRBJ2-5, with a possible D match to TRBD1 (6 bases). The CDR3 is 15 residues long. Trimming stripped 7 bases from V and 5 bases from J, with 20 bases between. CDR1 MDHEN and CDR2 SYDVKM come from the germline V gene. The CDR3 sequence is CASINSRGSWETQYF. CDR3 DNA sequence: TGTGCCAGCATCAACTCCAGGGGAAGCTGGGAGACCCAGTACTTC. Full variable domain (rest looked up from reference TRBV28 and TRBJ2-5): DVKVTQSSRYLVKRTGEKVFLECVQDMDHENMFWYRQDPGLGLRLIYFSYDVKMKEKGDIPEGYSVSREKKERFSLILESASTNQTSMYLCASINSRGSWETQYFGPGTRLLVL.

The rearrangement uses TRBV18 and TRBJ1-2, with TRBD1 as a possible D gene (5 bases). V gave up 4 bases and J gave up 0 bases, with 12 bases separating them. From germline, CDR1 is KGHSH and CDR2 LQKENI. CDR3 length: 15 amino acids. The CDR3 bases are TGTGCCAGCTCACTCACACAGGTAGCTAACTATGGCTACACCTTC. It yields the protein CASSLTQVANYGYTF.

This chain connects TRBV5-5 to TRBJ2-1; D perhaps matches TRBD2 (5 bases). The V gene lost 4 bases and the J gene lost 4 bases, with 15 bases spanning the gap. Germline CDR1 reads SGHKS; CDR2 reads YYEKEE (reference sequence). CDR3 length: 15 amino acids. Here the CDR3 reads CASSRSSGNYNEQFF. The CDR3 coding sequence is TGTGCCAGCAGCCGGTCTTCGGGAAATTACAATGAGCAGTTCTTC.

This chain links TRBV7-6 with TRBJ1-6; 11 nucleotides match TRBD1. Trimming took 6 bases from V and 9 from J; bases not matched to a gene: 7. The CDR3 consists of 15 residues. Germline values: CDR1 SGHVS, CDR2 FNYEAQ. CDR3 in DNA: TGTGCCAGCAGTTCCGGACAGGGGGCTTCTTCACCCCTCCACTTT. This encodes CASSSGQGASSPLHF.

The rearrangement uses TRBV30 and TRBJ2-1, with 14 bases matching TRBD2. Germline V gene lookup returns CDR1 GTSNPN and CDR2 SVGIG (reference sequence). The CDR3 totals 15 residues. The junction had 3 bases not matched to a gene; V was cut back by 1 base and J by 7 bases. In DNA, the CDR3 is TGTGCCTGGAGTGGTCGACTAGCGGGAGGGAATGAGCAGTTCTTC. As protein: CAWSGRLAGGNEQFF.

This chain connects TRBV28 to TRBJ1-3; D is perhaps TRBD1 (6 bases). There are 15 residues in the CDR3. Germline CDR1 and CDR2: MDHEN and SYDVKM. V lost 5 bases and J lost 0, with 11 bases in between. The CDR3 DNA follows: TGTGCCAGCAGTGAAACAGGGAGCTCTGGAAACACCATATATTTT. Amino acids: CASSETGSSGNTIYF.

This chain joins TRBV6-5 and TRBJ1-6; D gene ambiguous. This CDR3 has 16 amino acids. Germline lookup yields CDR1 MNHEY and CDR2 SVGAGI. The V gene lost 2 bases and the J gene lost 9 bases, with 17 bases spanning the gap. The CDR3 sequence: CASSYVGIDPGSPLHF. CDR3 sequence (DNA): TGTGCCAGCAGTTACGTTGGTATAGACCCGGGTTCACCCCTCCACTTT.

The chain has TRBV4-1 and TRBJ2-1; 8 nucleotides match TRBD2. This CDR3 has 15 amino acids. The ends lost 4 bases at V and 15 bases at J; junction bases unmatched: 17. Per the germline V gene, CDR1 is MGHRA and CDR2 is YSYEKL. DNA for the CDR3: TGCGCCAGCAGCCCTATGCGAGAAAGCGGGAGATTCCTGTTCTTC. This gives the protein CASSPMRESGRFLFF.

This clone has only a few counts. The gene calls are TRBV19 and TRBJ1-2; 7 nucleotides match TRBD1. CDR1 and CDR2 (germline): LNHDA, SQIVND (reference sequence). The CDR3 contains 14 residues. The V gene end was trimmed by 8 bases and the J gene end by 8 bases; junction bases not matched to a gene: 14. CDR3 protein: CASDTGAQLGGYTF. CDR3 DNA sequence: TGTGCCAGTGACACAGGGGCCCAACTTGGGGGCTACACCTTC.

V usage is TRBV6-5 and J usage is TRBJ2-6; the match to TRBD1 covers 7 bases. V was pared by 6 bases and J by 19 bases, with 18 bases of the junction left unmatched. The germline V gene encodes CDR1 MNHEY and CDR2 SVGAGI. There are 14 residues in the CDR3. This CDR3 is CASSLPGQPPVLTF. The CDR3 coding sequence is TGTGCCAGCAGCTTACCGGGACAGCCCCCGGTTCTAACTTTC.

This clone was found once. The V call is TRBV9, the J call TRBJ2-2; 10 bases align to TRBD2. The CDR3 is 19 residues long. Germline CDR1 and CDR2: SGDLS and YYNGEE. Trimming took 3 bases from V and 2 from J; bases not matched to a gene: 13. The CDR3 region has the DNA TGTGCCAGCAGCGGCGGGGGTAGCGGGAGGCGTGTTAACACCGGGGAGCTGTTTTTT. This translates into CASSGGGSGRRVNTGELFF.

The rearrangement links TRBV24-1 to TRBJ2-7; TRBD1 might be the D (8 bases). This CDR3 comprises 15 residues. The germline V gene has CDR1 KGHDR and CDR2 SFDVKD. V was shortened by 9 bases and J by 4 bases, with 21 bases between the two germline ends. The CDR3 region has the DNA TGTGCCACCTCAGAGGGAGGGACAGGAAAATACGAGCAGTACTTC. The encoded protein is CATSEGGTGKYEQYF.

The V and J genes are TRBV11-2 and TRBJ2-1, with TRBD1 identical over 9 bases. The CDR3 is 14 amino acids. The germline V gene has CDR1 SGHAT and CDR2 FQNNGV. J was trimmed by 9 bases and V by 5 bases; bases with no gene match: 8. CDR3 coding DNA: TGTGCCAGCAGCACCCGGACAGGGGTAACTGAGCAGTTCTTC. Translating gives CASSTRTGVTEQFF.

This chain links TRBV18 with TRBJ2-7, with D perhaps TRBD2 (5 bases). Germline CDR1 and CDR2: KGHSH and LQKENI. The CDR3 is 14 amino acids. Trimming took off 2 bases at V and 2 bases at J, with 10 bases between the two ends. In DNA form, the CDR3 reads TGTGCCAGCTCACCAGGAGAGGGCCCCTACGAGCAGTACTTC. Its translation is CASSPGEGPYEQYF.